This T cell receptor (beta chain) was documented in a study of T cells expressing NK-cell markers. The wider study: Among the eight sequenced donors, seven tested HCMV-seropositive and one tested seronegative.

From the 5' RACE reads, TCRdb lists one entry per CDR3 protein and no DNA. The sample totals about 430,000 distinct CDR3 sequences. Germline V gene sequence: CDR1 MNHEY, CDR2 SVGAGI. The CDR3 consists of 14 residues. This clonotype was obtained from a woman aged 45-65 years in good health. The sequenced sample consisted of blood T cells: a sorted CD56 or NKG2C T cell subset, CD4+ or CD8+ T cells, or bulk PBMC T cells (not recorded which). This chain connects TRBV6-5 to TRBJ1-2; without DNA, the TCRdb call of TRBD1 cannot be checked. CDR3 loop: CASSGGQGFYGYTF.